The clone carrying this T cell receptor (beta chain) was seen ten or more times. Libraries were prepared by immunoSEQ multiplex PCR; TCRdb keeps only in-frame clonotypes and omits some of them. The data contain approximately 490,000 clones, 75% to 90% of them singletons. Two negative PCRs, clearance, or symptom resolution characterized the recovered Cohort 3 donors. Germline V lookup: CDR1 SGHTA, CDR2 FQGNSA. CDR3 length: 17 residues. Trimming cost V 4 bases and J 5 bases; bases outside gene matches: 7. The data are from a study of blood T cell repertoires in COVID-19. This sequence originates from a woman between 18 and 29 years old who had recovered from COVID-19. Source material: PBMCs or T cells enriched from blood (not recorded which). This chain connects TRBV7-2 to TRBJ2-5; 16 bases line up with TRBD2. CDR3 protein: CASSSGLAGGTVETQYF. The CDR3 DNA is TGTGCCAGCAGCTCGGGACTAGCGGGGGGGACAGTTGAGACCCAGTACTTC.